The 25 T cell receptor beta chains below all came from one sample that was sequenced in a study of cytomegalovirus exposure and HLA in healthy donors. The PCR ran on 60 Vbeta and 13 Jbeta primers. Assay: immunoSEQ multiplex PCR; the TCRdb copy retains only in-frame clones and omits some. The data contain 70,000 or so clones, approximately 82% of them seen just once; the ten biggest clones take up roughly 2%. Sequences were obtained from PBMCs. These receptors were taken from a man aged 18 to 30 in good health and CMV-seronegative.

The chain is built from TRBV7-2 and TRBJ2-7; D remains ambiguous. The germline CDR1 and CDR2 sequences are SGHTA and FQGNSA. The CDR3 is 14 residues long. Trimming pared 0 bases from V and 4 bases from J, leaving 10 bases between. The chain's CDR3 is CASSLATRGYEQYF. The CDR3 nucleotides are TGTGCCAGCAGCTTAGCCACACGCGGATACGAGCAGTACTTC. The full variable domain, with the rest looked up from reference TRBV7-2 and TRBJ2-7, is GAGVSQSPSNKVTEKGKDVELRCDPISGHTALYWYRQSLGQGLEFLIYFQGNSAPDKSGLPSDRFSAERTGGSVSTLTIQRTQQEDSAVYLCASSLATRGYEQYFGPGTRLTVT.

CDR3 nucleotide sequence: TGTGCCAGCAGTGAGCGCCAGGGGGTTGGCTACACCTTC. It is translated as CASSERQGVGYTF. This chain joins TRBV6-1 and TRBJ1-2, with TRBD1 matching 7 bases. The V gene end was trimmed by 3 bases and the J gene end by 7 bases; junction bases not matched to a gene: 5. Germline assignment: CDR1 MNHNS and CDR2 SASEGT. The CDR3 contains 13 residues.

The V call is TRBV20-1, the J call TRBJ2-7; no firm D call. The V gene's germline CDR1 is DFQATT and CDR2 SNEGSKA (reference sequence). The CDR3 extends over 10 amino acids. V dropped 5 bases and J dropped 1 base, with 3 bases sitting between them. CDR3 residues: CSALSYEQYF. The DNA for the CDR3 is TGCAGTGCTTTATCCTACGAGCAGTACTTC.

The chain couples TRBV28 to TRBJ2-7, with TRBD2 identical over 7 bases. With V trimmed by 4 bases and J by 3 bases, 12 bases remained unmatched. CDR1 MDHEN and CDR2 SYDVKM come from the germline V gene. This CDR3 comprises 16 residues. Written as DNA, the CDR3 is TGTGCCAGCAGTTCCTCCTGGGGGGGGATTTACTACGAGCAGTACTTC. Encoded protein: CASSSSWGGIYYEQYF.

This sequence joins TRBV5-6 and TRBJ2-5, with D maybe TRBD2 (6 bases). Trimming took 4 bases from V and 4 from J, leaving 20 bases between them. CDR3 size: 16 residues. Germline V lookup: CDR1 SGHDT, CDR2 YYEEEE. The CDR3 DNA reads TGTGCCAGCAGCATTTACACAGCCGGGGGATCAGAGACCCAGTACTTC. It encodes CASSIYTAGGSETQYF.

A word on this clone: Its ends do not fully match the called genes, so a read error is possible. The chain couples TRBV7-6 to TRBJ1-4; D gene unclear. The CDR3 consists of 17 residues. Germline V gene sequence: CDR1 SGHVS, CDR2 FNYEAQ. The CDR3 region is CVSSLNWHSATNEKLFF. The CDR3 nucleotides are TGTGTCAGCAGCCTGAATTGGCACAGTGCAACTAATGAAAAACTGTTTTTT. Full variable domain (rest looked up from reference TRBV7-6 and TRBJ1-4): GAGVSQSPRYKVTKRGQDVALRCDPISGHVSLYWYRQALGQGPEFLTYFNYEAQQDKSGLPNDRFSAERPEGSISTLTIQRTEQRDSAMYRCVSSLNWHSATNEKLFFGSGTQLSVL.

The rearrangement uses TRBV6-5 and TRBJ2-7; the D gene is possibly TRBD2 (5 bases). Per germline, CDR1 MNHEY and CDR2 SVGAGI. The CDR3 spans 13 residues. V was shortened by 5 bases and J by 5 bases, with 13 bases between the two germline ends. CDR3 in DNA: TGTGCCAGCAGTACCCCGCGGGCGGACGAGCAGTACTTC. Protein product: CASSTPRADEQYF.

The chain recombines TRBV19 with TRBJ2-3; TRBD2 agrees at 7 bases. The germline V gene encodes CDR1 LNHDA and CDR2 SQIVND (reference sequence). V gave up 2 bases and J gave up 3 bases; unmatched junction bases: 5. This CDR3 is 15 amino acids long. CDR3 region: CASSIFGGSTDTQYF. In nucleotides, the CDR3 is TGTGCCAGTAGTATATTCGGGGGGTCAACAGATACGCAGTATTTT.

The V and J genes are TRBV11-1 and TRBJ2-4; TRBD2 agrees at 13 bases. There are 16 residues in the CDR3. Germline V gene lookup returns CDR1 SGHAT and CDR2 FQDESV (reference sequence). V shed 5 bases and J 1 base; nucleotides not matched to a gene: 2. CDR3 nucleotides: TGTGCCAGCAGCCAGACTAGCGGGGGGGCCAAAAACATTCAGTACTTC. As protein: CASSQTSGGAKNIQYF.

The gene calls are TRBV5-1 and TRBJ2-3; 11 bases are a match to TRBD1. J was trimmed by 4 bases and V by 3 bases; bases with no gene match: 7. The CDR3 has 16 amino acids. Germline V CDR1 and CDR2: SGHRS, YFSETQ. CDR3 DNA: TGCGCCAGCAGCTCTGGACAGGGGGCTTTCGCAGATACGCAGTATTTT. Amino acid sequence: CASSSGQGAFADTQYF.

The chain links TRBV6-4 to TRBJ2-2; D is undetermined. Trimming took 6 bases from V and 4 from J, leaving 12 bases between them. The germline CDR1 and CDR2 sequences are MRHNA and SNTAGT. CDR3 length: 14 amino acids. CDR3 DNA: TGTGCCAGCAGCGCGCTTAGCCTCACCGGGGAGCTGTTTTTT. It encodes CASSALSLTGELFF.

The J gene is TRBJ1-1, the V gene TRBV11-1; possibly TRBD1 for D (6 bases). Trimming pared 5 bases from V and 5 bases from J, leaving 12 bases between. CDR1 SGHAT and CDR2 FQDESV come from the germline V gene (reference sequence). CDR3 size: 13 residues. The CDR3 sequence: CASSQGGWTEAFF. CDR3 sequence (DNA): TGTGCCAGCAGCCAAGGGGGTTGGACTGAAGCTTTCTTT.

The chain is built from TRBV7-9 and TRBJ2-5, with TRBD1 matching over 8 bases. J lost 0 bases, V lost 2 bases, and 2 bases had no gene match. This CDR3 has 15 residues. CDR1 and CDR2 from the germline V gene are SEHNR and FQNEAQ (reference sequence). The CDR3 DNA reads TGTGCCAGCAGCTTACCGGACAGGGACCAAGAGACCCAGTACTTC. It translates to CASSLPDRDQETQYF.

The chain uses TRBV29-1 and TRBJ2-5; D is undetermined. Trimming shortened V by 6 bases and J by 2 bases, and 10 bases separated the two germline ends. There are 12 residues in the CDR3. Looked up from germline, CDR1 is SQVTM and CDR2 is ANQGSEA. CDR3 sequence (DNA): TGCAGCGTGGAACATGAGCAAGAGACCCAGTACTTC. As protein: CSVEHEQETQYF. Full variable domain (rest looked up from reference TRBV29-1 and TRBJ2-5): SAVISQKPSRDICQRGTSLTIQCQVDSQVTMMFWYRQQPGQSLTLIATANQGSEATYESGFVIDKFPISRPNLTFSTLTVSNMSPEDSSIYLCSVEHEQETQYFGPGTRLLVL.

About this clone: Mismatch with germline at one junction end may stem from a read error. The chain uses TRBV9 and TRBJ2-3, with TRBD2 matching over 8 bases. CDR1 is SGDLS, CDR2 YYNGEE, per germline. The CDR3 loop spans 18 amino acids. This CDR3 reads CAISVPAGAGGSTDTQYF. The CDR3 nucleotides read TGTGCCATCAGCGTGCCAGCGGGAGCCGGGGGAAGCACAGATACGCAGTATTTT. The full variable domain, completed using reference TRBV9 and TRBJ2-3, is DSGVTQTPKHLITATGQRVTLRCSPRSGDLSVYWYQQSLDQGLQFLIQYYNGEERAKGNILERFSAQQFPDLHSELNLSSLELGDSALYFCAISVPAGAGGSTDTQYFGPGTRLTVL.

The chain carries TRBV30 and TRBJ2-5; possibly TRBD1 for D (6 bases). This CDR3 region has 14 residues. Germline V gene data show CDR1 as GTSNPN and CDR2 as SVGIG (reference sequence). Trimming stripped 3 bases from V and 5 bases from J, with 16 bases between. The CDR3 DNA reads as TGTGCCTGGAGAGGGGACACCTCGTTGGAGACCCAGTACTTC. It encodes CAWRGDTSLETQYF.

J is TRBJ2-3 and V is TRBV28, with D perhaps TRBD2 (6 bases). This CDR3 comprises 18 residues. Germline CDR1 MDHEN, CDR2 SYDVKM. Trimming removed 4 bases at V and 1 base at J, with 21 bases between. CDR3 in amino acids: CASSSAGLSSGGTDTQYF. The CDR3 nucleotides read TGTGCCAGCAGTTCCGCCGGACTGAGTAGCGGAGGCACAGATACGCAGTATTTT. The variable domain in full, completed from reference TRBV28 and TRBJ2-3, reads DVKVTQSSRYLVKRTGEKVFLECVQDMDHENMFWYRQDPGLGLRLIYFSYDVKMKEKGDIPEGYSVSREKKERFSLILESASTNQTSMYLCASSSAGLSSGGTDTQYFGPGTRLTVL.

This clone has more than one count but fewer than ten. The chain couples TRBV7-2 to TRBJ1-5; 8 positions agree with TRBD1. The CDR3 loop spans 13 amino acids. Germline CDR1 and CDR2: SGHTA and FQGNSA. V was clipped by 5 bases and J by 4 bases; unmatched bases: 1. CDR3 region: CASSRDRNQPQHF. DNA of the CDR3: TGTGCCAGCAGCCGGGACAGGAATCAGCCCCAGCATTTT.

This clone was seen more than once but under ten times. The chain uses TRBV4-2 and TRBJ2-7, with TRBD2 matching 9 bases. From germline, CDR1 is LGHNA and CDR2 YNFKEQ. V dropped 4 bases and J dropped 4; count of bases not matched to a gene: 8. This CDR3 has 15 amino acids. CDR3 loop: CASSLRLAEHYEQYF. DNA for the CDR3: TGTGCCAGCAGCCTCAGACTAGCGGAGCATTACGAGCAGTACTTC.

This rearrangement joins TRBV2 to TRBJ2-1; D gene uncertain. Germline CDR1 SNHLY, CDR2 FYNNEI. This CDR3 has 15 amino acids. Trimming took off 0 bases at V and 6 bases at J, with 12 bases between the two ends. CDR3 region: CASSEARFSRNEQFF. CDR3 DNA sequence: TGTGCCAGCAGTGAAGCGCGATTCTCCCGCAATGAGCAGTTCTTC.

This clone is a singleton in its sample. The rearrangement joins TRBV7-2 to TRBJ2-7, with TRBD2 matching over 8 bases. The length of the CDR3 is 14 residues. V was clipped by 1 base and J by 3 bases; unmatched bases: 2. Germline V CDR1 and CDR2: SGHTA, FQGNSA. The CDR3 loop reads CASSLGAGVYEQYF. CDR3 in DNA: TGTGCCAGCAGCTTAGGAGCGGGAGTCTACGAGCAGTACTTC.

The chain couples TRBV6-1 to TRBJ2-6; D is possibly TRBD2 (6 bases). The CDR3 has 15 residues. V was shortened by 8 bases and J by 1 base, with 12 bases between the two germline ends. Germline values: CDR1 MNHNS, CDR2 SASEGT. CDR3 sequence (DNA): TGTGCCAGCGGGCGGGGAGGTTCTGGGGCCAACGTCCTGACTTTC. It specifies CASGRGGSGANVLTF.

The chain recombines TRBV5-8 with TRBJ2-1, with 15 bases fitting TRBD2. This CDR3 comprises 18 residues. Looked up from germline, CDR1 is SGHTS and CDR2 is YDEGEE. V was clipped by 5 bases and J by 1 base; unmatched bases: 7. The DNA for the CDR3 is TGTGCCAGCAGATATGGGACTAGCGGGGGGAAGTCCTACAATGAGCAGTTCTTC. Its protein is CASRYGTSGGKSYNEQFF.

This chain connects TRBV4-3 to TRBJ1-3; D is ambiguous. The CDR3 covers 15 residues. The germline V gene encodes CDR1 LGHNA and CDR2 YSLEER. Trimming took 1 base from V and 2 from J, leaving 9 bases between them. The CDR3 loop reads CASSQAGPAGNTIYF. CDR3 nucleotides: TGCGCCAGCAGCCAAGCTGGGCCGGCTGGAAACACCATATATTTT.

This clone was recorded only once. V is TRBV2 and J is TRBJ1-1; D uncertain. The germline V gene encodes CDR1 SNHLY and CDR2 FYNNEI. The V gene lost 5 bases and the J gene lost 0 bases, with 7 bases spanning the gap. This CDR3 is 13 amino acids long. The CDR3 coding sequence is TGTGCCAGCAGTCGTACAATGAACACTGAAGCTTTCTTT. Translation gives CASSRTMNTEAFF.